A single sample gave rise to the 15 T cell receptor beta chains below, sequenced in a study of CD8+ T cells in alopecia areata. Following extraction, RNA underwent reverse transcription to cDNA, which served as the sequencing template. Sequencing used immunoSEQ multiplex PCR; TCRdb keeps in-frame clones, though not all of them. The table records 200,000 to 250,000 clones, around 66% of them present only once. Treatment specified: oral pan-JAK inhibitor, 5-10 mg twice daily. Sequencing used CD4+ T cells sorted from blood, obtained at week 4, from a patient treated with tofacitinib. All receptors come from a human donor with alopecia areata.

This clone has just one count. This sequence joins TRBV19 and TRBJ2-7; 9 positions agree with TRBD2. This CDR3 has 16 residues. Germline trimming cut 5 bases from V and 0 bases from J; bases unmatched to any gene: 8. Germline values: CDR1 LNHDA, CDR2 SQIVND (reference sequence). The DNA of the CDR3 is TGTGCCAGTAGTGCGTTTCTAGCGGGGAGCTCCTACGAGCAGTACTTC. It codes for CASSAFLAGSSYEQYF.

This clone has just a few counts. The chain is built from TRBV29-1 and TRBJ1-2; no definite D call. V was shortened by 6 bases and J by 8 bases, with 19 bases between the two germline ends. This CDR3 has 13 amino acids. The germline CDR1 and CDR2 sequences are SQVTM and ANQGSEA. This CDR3 is CSVAGRTLGGYTF. CDR3 DNA: TGCAGCGTCGCCGGTCGGACCCTCGGCGGCTACACCTTC.

CDR3 coding DNA: TGCGCCAGCAGCCAAGAGCTAGCGGGGTCCCCCTCCTACGAGCAGTACTTC. Amino acid sequence: CASSQELAGSPSYEQYF. The chain employs TRBV4-3 and TRBJ2-7; TRBD2 agrees at 9 bases. J lost 0 bases, V lost 0 bases, and 6 bases had no gene match. Germline V CDR1 and CDR2: LGHNA, YSLEER. The CDR3 is 17 amino acids.

The rearrangement links TRBV29-1 to TRBJ1-1; D uncertain. The CDR3 is 12 amino acids. The V end lost 0 bases, the J end lost 9 bases, and 11 bases lay between the germline ends. Germline V CDR1 and CDR2: SQVTM, ANQGSEA. CDR3 residues: CSVEDGGDQAFF. DNA for the CDR3: TGCAGCGTTGAAGATGGTGGAGACCAAGCTTTCTTT.

V usage is TRBV27 and J usage is TRBJ2-5, with 7 bases matching TRBD1. This CDR3 has 15 residues. Germline values: CDR1 MNHEY, CDR2 SMNVEV (reference sequence). Losses at the gene ends were 3 bases for V and 0 bases for J; bases not matched to a gene: 4. CDR3 nucleotide sequence: TGTGCCAGCAGTTTTCAGGGGGAGTACCAAGAGACCCAGTACTTC. This translates into CASSFQGEYQETQYF.

The chain couples TRBV20-1 to TRBJ2-1; D gene unclear. CDR1 and CDR2 from the germline V gene are DFQATT and SNEGSKA (reference sequence). This CDR3 has 11 amino acids. V gave up 3 bases and J gave up 4 bases, with 4 bases separating them. CDR3 bases: TGCAGTGCTAGGCTATACAATGAGCAGTTCTTC. It yields the protein CSARLYNEQFF.

The chain couples TRBV9 to TRBJ2-3; D is unclear. The V gene lost 5 bases and the J gene lost 2 bases, with 9 bases spanning the gap. The CDR3 is 13 residues long. Germline values: CDR1 SGDLS, CDR2 YYNGEE. This CDR3 is CASSRSYTDTQYF. In DNA, the CDR3 is TGTGCCAGCAGTCGAAGTTACACAGATACGCAGTATTTT. The variable domain in full, completed from reference TRBV9 and TRBJ2-3, reads DSGVTQTPKHLITATGQRVTLRCSPRSGDLSVYWYQQSLDQGLQFLIQYYNGEERAKGNILERFSAQQFPDLHSELNLSSLELGDSALYFCASSRSYTDTQYFGPGTRLTVL.

The table lists this clone with a count of one. The chain recombines TRBV7-8 with TRBJ1-3, with D unclear. Germline-derived CDR1 and CDR2 are SGHVS and FQNEAQ. The CDR3 runs to 15 residues. V lost 3 bases to trimming and J lost 0 bases, with 9 bases between them. The CDR3 region is CASSFSTDSGNTIYF. DNA for the CDR3: TGTGCCAGCAGCTTTTCCACAGACTCTGGAAACACCATATATTTT.

A few counts support this clone. Other DNA sequences from this sample encode an identical CDR3 as well. The chain joins TRBV29-1 to TRBJ1-1; unclear D gene. Trimming left V 2 bases short and J 0 bases short, with 7 bases between. The CDR3 is 13 amino acids. Looked up from germline, CDR1 is SQVTM and CDR2 is ANQGSEA. The CDR3, as DNA: TGCAGCGTTGAACGGCGGTTGAACACTGAAGCTTTCTTT. Protein: CSVERRLNTEAFF.

This clone was recorded only once. The same CDR3 can be traced to other DNA sequences in this sample. This chain links TRBV5-6 with TRBJ2-1; no firm D call. CDR3 length: 11 amino acids. From germline, CDR1 is SGHDT and CDR2 YYEEEE. Trimming took off 4 bases at V and 4 bases at J, with 3 bases between the two ends. CDR3 sequence (DNA): TGTGCCAGCAGCACATACAATGAGCAGTTCTTC. It yields the protein CASSTYNEQFF.

V usage is TRBV5-1 and J usage is TRBJ1-1, with a weak D call TRBD1 (5 bases). The CDR3 sequence is 16 residues long. V lost 0 bases, J lost 11 bases, and 23 bases lay in between. The germline CDR1 and CDR2 sequences are SGHRS and YFSETQ. CDR3 bases: TGCGCCAGCAGCTTGGATAGACAGACTATCGTACCGAGGGCTTTCTTT. Encoded protein: CASSLDRQTIVPRAFF.

The chain combines TRBV29-1 with TRBJ2-5; no reliable D call. The CDR3 covers 12 residues. Trimming left V 5 bases short and J 4 bases short, with 11 bases between. Germline V gene sequence: CDR1 SQVTM, CDR2 ANQGSEA. The DNA for the CDR3 is TGCAGCGTTTTGTTGGATGGAGAGACCCAGTACTTC. Translation gives CSVLLDGETQYF.

The chain joins TRBV5-6 to TRBJ2-3; no definite D call. The germline V and J ends were trimmed by 1 base and 6 bases, with 15 bases remaining between them. Germline values: CDR1 SGHDT, CDR2 YYEEEE. The CDR3 extends over 15 amino acids. This CDR3 is CASSLFGRWSDTQYF. CDR3 in DNA: TGTGCCAGCAGCTTGTTCGGGCGTTGGTCTGATACGCAGTATTTT.

V usage is TRBV30 and J usage is TRBJ1-6, with D possibly matching TRBD1 (6 bases). CDR3 size: 16 residues. V was clipped by 0 bases and J by 5 bases, with 14 bases between them. Germline-derived CDR1 and CDR2 are GTSNPN and SVGIG (reference sequence). The CDR3 bases are TGTGCCTGGAGTGTACAAAGGGGGTCGAATAATTCACCCCTCCACTTT. Translated, it gives CAWSVQRGSNNSPLHF.

The rearrangement uses TRBV30 and TRBJ2-7, with TRBD1 identical over 9 bases. This CDR3 region has 15 residues. CDR1 is GTSNPN, CDR2 SVGIG, per germline (reference sequence). J was trimmed by 6 bases and V by 2 bases; bases with no gene match: 11. In nucleotides, the CDR3 is TGTGCCTGGAGTCCCGGGGGGACAGGGAGTCGCGAGCAGTACTTC. Protein sequence: CAWSPGGTGSREQYF.